This T cell receptor (beta chain) was observed in a study of shared clonotypes between healthy human individuals. Naive CD8 cells lacked CD45RO, underwent positive selection for CCR7 and left out terminally differentiated effector memory CD45RA+ cells. There were only Caucasian adults among the donors, and all lived in Nashville, Tennessee. The protocol was immunoSEQ multiplex PCR, while the TCRdb copy is restricted to in-frame clones and leaves out a portion. The data hold about 2 million clones, with roughly 95% observed a single time. This CDR3 is built from 15 residues. Trimming took 2 bases from V and 1 from J, leaving 12 bases between them. Germline V gene sequence: CDR1 SGHDT, CDR2 YYEEEE.

The V and J genes are TRBV5-6 and TRBJ2-5; TRBD2 is a possible D gene (6 bases). The source of this sequence is a man aged 18 to 30 in good health. Sequenced input: naive CD8+ T cells sorted from blood. This CDR3 is CASSLRPGVQETQYF. CDR3 bases: TGTGCCAGCAGCTTAAGGCCGGGGGTCCAAGAGACCCAGTACTTC.